This T cell receptor beta chain was documented in a study of T cells after yellow fever vaccination. The table lists this clonotype with a few counts. What it binds is not known. In TCRdb, the 5' RACE reads were re-called with MiXCR into one record per CDR3 protein. The table shows around 320,000 distinct CDR3 sequences, with 3.5% to 4.5% occurring only once. Broader study findings: Post-booster repertoires again held most primary-vaccination clones (roughly 96% CD4, 88% CD8). A secondary response was less intense yet reached its peak sooner, at day 5 versus 15.

The CDR3 extends over 14 amino acids. The V gene end was trimmed by 2 bases and the J gene end by 6 bases; junction bases not matched to a gene: 1. In germline, CDR1 is MGHRA, CDR2 YSYEKL. This TCR came from a man younger than 35 who received the YFV17D yellow fever vaccine. The chain recombines TRBV4-1 with TRBJ2-1; 10 bases fit TRBD2. The sample consisted of PBMCs, taken 15 days after the yellow fever booster vaccination. The CDR3: CASSQLAGVNEQFF. The CDR3 DNA follows: TGCGCCAGCAGCCAACTAGCGGGGGTCAATGAGCAGTTCTTC.